This section outlines one T cell receptor beta chain sequence together with its context. Its antigen is currently unknown. The data belong to a study of T-cell reconstitution after alpha-beta-depleted transplantation in children. Findings of the study overall: Most T-cell counts and diversity one year after the transplant came from T cells that were newly produced.

The TCRbeta library was prepared with unique molecular identifiers. TCRdb analysed the PCR reads with MiXCR anew, one entry per CDR3 protein. Among about 980,000 distinct CDR3 sequences listed, around 30% were seen once. V was pared by 6 bases and J by 1 base, with 7 bases of the junction left unmatched. The germline V gene has CDR1 MNHEY and CDR2 SMNVEV (reference sequence). The CDR3 covers 15 residues. The specimen comprised PBMCs, mostly from graft donor cells, sampled 360 days after TCRalphabeta/CD19-depleted stem cell transplant. V usage is TRBV27 and J usage is TRBJ2-3, with 7 bases lining up with TRBD1. This clonotype was sampled from a boy under two years old who had a stem cell transplant for SCID, so the T cells may come from the graft donor. In DNA, the CDR3 is TGTGCCAGCAGGAAACAGGGGACGGGCACAGATACGCAGTATTTT. Amino acid sequence: CASRKQGTGTDTQYF.